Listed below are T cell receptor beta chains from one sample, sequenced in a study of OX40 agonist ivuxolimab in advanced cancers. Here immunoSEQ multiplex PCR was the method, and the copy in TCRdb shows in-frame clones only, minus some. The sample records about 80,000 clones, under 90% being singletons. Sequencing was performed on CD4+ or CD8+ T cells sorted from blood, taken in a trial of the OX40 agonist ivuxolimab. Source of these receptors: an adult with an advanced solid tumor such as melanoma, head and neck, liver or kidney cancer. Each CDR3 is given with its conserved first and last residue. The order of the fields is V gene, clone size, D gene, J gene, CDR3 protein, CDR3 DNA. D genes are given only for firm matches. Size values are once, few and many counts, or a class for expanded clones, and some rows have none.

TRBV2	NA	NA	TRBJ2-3	CASIGGGTLPDTQYF	TGTGCCAGCATTGGTGGCGGGACATTGCCAGATACGCAGTATTTT
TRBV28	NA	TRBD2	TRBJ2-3	CSTSVTDTQYF	TGTTCTACTAGCGTCACAGATACGCAGTATTTT
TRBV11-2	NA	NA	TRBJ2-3	CASSLEPGPTQYF	TGTGCCAGCAGCTTAGAGCCAGGCCCTACGCAGTATTTT
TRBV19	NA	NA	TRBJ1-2	CASLGAARGDYGYTF	TGTGCCAGTCTAGGTGCGGCGAGGGGGGACTATGGCTACACCTTC
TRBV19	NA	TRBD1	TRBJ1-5	CASSIRDRVSNQPQHF	TGTGCCAGTAGTATCCGGGACAGGGTAAGCAATCAGCCCCAGCATTTT
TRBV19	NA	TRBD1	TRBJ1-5	CASSPPGQGKYYSNQPQHF	TGTGCCAGTAGCCCTCCTGGACAGGGCAAATACTATAGCAATCAGCCCCAGCATTTT
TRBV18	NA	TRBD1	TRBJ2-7	CASSPETGTGGHEQYF	TGTGCCAGCTCTCCCGAAACCGGGACAGGGGGTCACGAGCAGTACTTC
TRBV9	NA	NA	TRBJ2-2	CASSVQGHTGELFF	TGTGCCAGCAGCGTACAGGGGCACACCGGGGAGCTGTTTTTT
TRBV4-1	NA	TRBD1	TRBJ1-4	CASSQERKTGSREKLFF	TGCGCCAGCAGCCAAGAACGTAAGACAGGGTCTCGAGAAAAACTGTTTTTT
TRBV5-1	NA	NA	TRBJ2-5	CASSQGHSKGETQYF	TGCGCCAGCAGTCAGGGACATTCAAAGGGAGAGACCCAGTACTTC
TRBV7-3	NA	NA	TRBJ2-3	CASSRTGSSTDTQYF	TGTGCCAGCAGCCGGACGGGGTCTAGCACAGATACGCAGTATTTT
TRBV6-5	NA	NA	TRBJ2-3	CASSYTTLLSTDTQYF	TGTGCCAGCAGTTATACGACATTACTTAGCACAGATACGCAGTATTTT
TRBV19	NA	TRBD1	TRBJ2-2	CASSAGWGQGVTGELFF	TGTGCCAGTAGTGCCGGGTGGGGACAGGGCGTCACCGGGGAGCTGTTTTTT
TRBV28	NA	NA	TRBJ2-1	CASSFEGYGYNEQFF	TGTGCCAGCAGTTTTGAAGGGTACGGCTACAATGAGCAGTTCTTC
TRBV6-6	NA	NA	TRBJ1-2	CASSSVRGDVYGYTF	TGTGCCAGCAGTTCGGTCCGGGGCGACGTCTATGGCTACACCTTC
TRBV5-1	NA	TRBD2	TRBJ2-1	CASTPLAGGTYNEQFF	TGCGCCAGCACCCCACTTGCGGGAGGTACCTACAATGAGCAGTTCTTC
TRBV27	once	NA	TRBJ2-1	CASSERGNYNEQFF	TGTGCCAGCAGTGAACGGGGGAACTACAATGAGCAGTTCTTC
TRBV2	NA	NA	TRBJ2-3	CASSSQWDTQYF	TGTGCCAGCAGTTCCCAGTGGGATACGCAGTATTTT
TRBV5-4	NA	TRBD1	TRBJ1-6	CASRSGTGINSPLHF	TGTGCCAGCAGGTCCGGGACAGGGATTAATTCACCCCTCCACTTT
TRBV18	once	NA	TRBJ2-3	CASSPLLTDTQYF	TGTGCCAGCTCACCGCTCCTCACAGATACGCAGTATTTT
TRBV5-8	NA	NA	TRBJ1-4	CASSNTAGTANEKLFF	TGTGCCAGCAGCAATACAGCGGGGACGGCTAATGAAAAACTGTTTTTT
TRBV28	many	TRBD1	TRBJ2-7	CASSSGQAPYEQYF	TGTGCCAGCAGTTCGGGACAGGCCCCCTACGAGCAGTACTTC
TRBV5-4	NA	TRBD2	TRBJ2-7	CASSRGLAGVSYEQYF	TGTGCCAGCAGCCGCGGACTAGCGGGAGTTAGTTACGAGCAGTACTTC
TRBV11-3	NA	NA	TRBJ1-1	CASSLEGENTEAFF	TGTGCCAGCAGCTTAGAGGGCGAGAACACTGAAGCTTTCTTT
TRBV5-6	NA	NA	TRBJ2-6	CASRKTNGAGANVLTF	TGTGCCAGCAGAAAAACCAACGGGGCTGGGGCCAACGTCCTGACTTTC